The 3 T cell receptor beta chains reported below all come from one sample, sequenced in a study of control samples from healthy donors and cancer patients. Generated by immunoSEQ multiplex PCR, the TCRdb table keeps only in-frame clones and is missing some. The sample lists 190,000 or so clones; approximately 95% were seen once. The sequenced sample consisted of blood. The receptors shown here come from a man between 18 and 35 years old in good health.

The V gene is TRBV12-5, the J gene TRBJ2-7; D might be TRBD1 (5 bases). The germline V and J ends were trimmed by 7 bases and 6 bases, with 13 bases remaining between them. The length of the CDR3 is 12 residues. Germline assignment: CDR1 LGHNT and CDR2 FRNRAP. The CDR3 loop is CASAPGRGEQYF. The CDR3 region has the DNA TGTGCTAGTGCCCCCGGTAGGGGCGAGCAGTACTTC. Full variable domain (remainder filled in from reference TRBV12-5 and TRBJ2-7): DARVTQTPRHKVTEMGQEVTMRCQPILGHNTVFWYRQTMMQGLELLAYFRNRAPLDDSGMPKDRFSAEMPDATLATLKIQPSEPRDSAVYFCASAPGRGEQYFGPGTRLTVT.

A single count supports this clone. Written as DNA, the CDR3 is TGTGTCTCCAGGGGAGGCACCTACGAGCAGTACTTC. Translating it yields CVSRGGTYEQYF. The chain employs TRBV2 and TRBJ2-7; D could derive from TRBD1 or TRBD2 (6 bases each). This CDR3 region has 12 residues. From germline, CDR1 is SNHLY and CDR2 FYNNEI.

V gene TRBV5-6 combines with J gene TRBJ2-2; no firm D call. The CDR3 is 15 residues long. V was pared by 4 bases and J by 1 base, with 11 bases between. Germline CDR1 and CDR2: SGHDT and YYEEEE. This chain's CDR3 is CASSVFDENTGELFF. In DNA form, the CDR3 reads TGTGCCAGCAGCGTTTTTGACGAGAACACCGGGGAGCTGTTTTTT.